The next 5 T cell receptor beta chains were all read from a single sample in a study of vaccination effects on CD4 cells after COVID-19. CD4+ T cells were isolated after around ten days of culture. What these receptors recognize is not known. Using immunoSEQ multiplex PCR, the repertoire was profiled, and TCRdb retains in-frame clones only, with some absent. The sample shows about 28,000 clones, 65% of them seen only once. The source material was CD4+ T cells from PBMCs cultured without peptide, sampled before COVID-19 vaccination. The receptors were sampled from a human donor who received a COVID-19 vaccine.

This chain joins TRBV10-3 and TRBJ1-2, with TRBD1 as a possible D gene (6 bases). Germline V gene lookup returns CDR1 ENHRY and CDR2 SYGVKD. V lost 3 bases and J 7 bases, leaving 12 bases between the germline ends. The CDR3 loop spans 13 amino acids. The CDR3 is CAISEQGGGGYTF. The CDR3 coding sequence is TGTGCCATCAGTGAACAGGGAGGGGGTGGCTACACCTTC.

The chain is built from TRBV5-1 and TRBJ1-3; perhaps TRBD1 as D (5 bases). CDR1 and CDR2 from the germline V gene are SGHRS and YFSETQ. The CDR3 totals 14 residues. Trimming shortened V by 4 bases and J by 4 bases, and 12 bases separated the two germline ends. The CDR3 is CASSKGEDGNTIYF. For the CDR3, the DNA is TGCGCCAGCAGCAAAGGGGAGGACGGAAACACCATATATTTT.

This clone was found a few times. V is TRBV5-1 and J is TRBJ2-3, with a possible D match to TRBD2 (6 bases). The germline gives CDR1 SGHRS, CDR2 YFSETQ. The CDR3 is 14 residues long. V was shortened by 3 bases and J by 0 bases, with 8 bases between the two germline ends. CDR3 loop: CASSSRGSTDTQYF. The CDR3 nucleotides are TGCGCCAGCAGCTCCCGGGGGAGCACAGATACGCAGTATTTT.

This chain joins TRBV4-1 and TRBJ2-6, with D possibly being TRBD1 (6 bases). The CDR3 covers 16 residues. Deletions cut 5 bases from V and 0 bases from J, with 11 bases between. The germline gives CDR1 MGHRA, CDR2 YSYEKL. The chain's CDR3 is CASSGQWVSGANVLTF. The DNA for the CDR3 is TGCGCCAGCAGCGGACAGTGGGTCTCTGGGGCCAACGTCCTGACTTTC.

The rearrangement uses TRBV6-5 and TRBJ1-6; 7 nucleotides agree with TRBD1. CDR3 size: 13 residues. Germline loops: CDR1 MNHEY, CDR2 SVGAGI. V lost 7 bases, J lost 8 bases, and 5 bases stayed unmatched. CDR3 nucleotide sequence: TGTGCCAGCATTGGGACAGTGGATTCACCCCTCCACTTT. Its translation is CASIGTVDSPLHF.